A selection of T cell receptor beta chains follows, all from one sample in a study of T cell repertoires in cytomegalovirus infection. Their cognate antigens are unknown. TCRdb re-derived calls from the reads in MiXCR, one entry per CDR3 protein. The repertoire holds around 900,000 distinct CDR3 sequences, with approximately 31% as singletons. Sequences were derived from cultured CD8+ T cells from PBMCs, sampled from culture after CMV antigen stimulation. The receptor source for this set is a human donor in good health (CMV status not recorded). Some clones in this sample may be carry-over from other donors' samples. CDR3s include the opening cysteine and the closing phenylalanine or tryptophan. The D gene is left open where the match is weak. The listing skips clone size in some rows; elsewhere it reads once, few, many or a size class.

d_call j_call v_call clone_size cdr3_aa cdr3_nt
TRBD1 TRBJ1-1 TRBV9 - CASSLTDRAGMNTEAFF TGTGCCAGCAGCTTAACGGACAGGGCGGGAATGAACACTGAAGCTTTCTTT
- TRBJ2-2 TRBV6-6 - CASLSTGELFF TGTGCGAGCCTATCCACCGGGGAGCTGTTTTTT
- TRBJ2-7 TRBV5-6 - CASSTTFRGPYEQYF TGTGCCAGCAGCACAACCTTCAGGGGACCCTACGAGCAGTACTTC
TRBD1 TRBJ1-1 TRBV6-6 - CASDPRGTGGITEAFF TGTGCCAGCGACCCCCGGGGTACAGGGGGAATTACTGAAGCTTTCTTT
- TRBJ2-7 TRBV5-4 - CASSLGWSYEQYF TGTGCCAGCAGCTTGGGATGGAGCTACGAGCAGTACTTC
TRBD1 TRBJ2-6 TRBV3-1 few CASTRQGLTSGANVLTF TGTGCCAGCACCCGACAGGGGCTTACCTCTGGGGCCAACGTCCTGACTTTC
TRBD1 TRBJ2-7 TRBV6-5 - CASSYGGTGYEQYF TGTGCCAGCAGTTATGGAGGGACAGGCTACGAGCAGTACTTC
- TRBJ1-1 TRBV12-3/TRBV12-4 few CASSYGAGPTEAFF TGTGCCAGCAGTTATGGGGCGGGGCCCACTGAAGCTTTCTTT
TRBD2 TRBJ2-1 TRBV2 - CASSDGGGGGLNEQFF TGTGCCAGCAGTGATGGTGGCGGGGGGGGCCTCAATGAGCAGTTCTTC
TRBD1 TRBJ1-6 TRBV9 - CASSLGGTGDSPLHF TGTGCCAGCAGCTTGGGGGGGACAGGCGATTCACCCCTCCACTTT
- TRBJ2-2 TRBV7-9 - CASGGAIISSGELFF TGTGCCAGCGGAGGGGCTATTATCTCGTCCGGGGAGCTGTTTTTT
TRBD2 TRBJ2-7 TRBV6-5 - CASRPTSGGFYGQYF TGTGCCAGCAGACCAACTAGCGGGGGGTTCTACGGGCAGTACTTC
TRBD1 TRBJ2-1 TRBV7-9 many CASSTTPLRQGGRNEQFF TGTGCCAGCAGCACCACTCCCCTTCGACAGGGTGGTAGGAATGAGCAGTTCTTC
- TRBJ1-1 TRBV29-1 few CSVPWGVTEAFF TGCAGCGTCCCTTGGGGGGTCACTGAAGCTTTCTTT
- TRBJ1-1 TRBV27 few CASRTYGGRRSEAFF TGTGCCAGCAGGACGTACGGGGGCCGGCGGTCTGAAGCTTTCTTT
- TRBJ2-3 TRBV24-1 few CATRFVGGLSADTQYF TGTGCCACCCGTTTCGTCGGGGGCTTGAGCGCAGATACGCAGTATTTT
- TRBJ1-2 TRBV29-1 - CSVAAGNYGYTF TGCAGCGTTGCGGCAGGAAACTATGGCTACACCTTC
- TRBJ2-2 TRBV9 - CASSVGADAKVLFF TGTGCCAGCAGCGTAGGAGCGGATGCAAAGGTGCTGTTTTTT
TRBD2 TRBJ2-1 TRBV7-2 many CASSLSGGAGNEQFF TGTGCCAGCAGCTTAAGCGGGGGGGCCGGGAATGAGCAGTTCTTC
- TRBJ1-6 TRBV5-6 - CASSLTDFIGESPLHF TGTGCCAGCAGCTTGACGGACTTTATCGGGGAATCACCCCTCCACTTT
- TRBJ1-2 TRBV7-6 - CASSLSMVEGHTFNYGYTF TGTGCCAGCAGCTTATCGATGGTGGAGGGTCATACCTTCAACTATGGCTACACCTTC
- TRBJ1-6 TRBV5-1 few CASSFTGFEDSPLHF TGCGCCAGCAGCTTTACAGGGTTTGAAGATTCACCCCTCCACTTT
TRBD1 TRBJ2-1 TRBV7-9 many CASSLVQGAGNEQFF TGTGCCAGCAGCTTAGTACAGGGGGCCGGGAATGAGCAGTTCTTC
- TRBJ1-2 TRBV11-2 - CASSLGQAGGYTF TGTGCCAGCAGCTTAGGGCAGGCGGGTGGCTACACCTTC
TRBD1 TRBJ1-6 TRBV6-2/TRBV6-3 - CASSYSMTDRGNSPLHF TGTGCCAGCAGTTACTCGATGACGGACAGGGGTAATTCACCCCTCCACTTT
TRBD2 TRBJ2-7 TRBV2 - CASSVVAGGREQYF TGTGCCAGCAGTGTGGTAGCGGGGGGACGCGAGCAGTACTTC
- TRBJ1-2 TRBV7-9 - CARQDSYGYTF TGTGCCAGGCAGGACAGCTATGGCTACACCTTC